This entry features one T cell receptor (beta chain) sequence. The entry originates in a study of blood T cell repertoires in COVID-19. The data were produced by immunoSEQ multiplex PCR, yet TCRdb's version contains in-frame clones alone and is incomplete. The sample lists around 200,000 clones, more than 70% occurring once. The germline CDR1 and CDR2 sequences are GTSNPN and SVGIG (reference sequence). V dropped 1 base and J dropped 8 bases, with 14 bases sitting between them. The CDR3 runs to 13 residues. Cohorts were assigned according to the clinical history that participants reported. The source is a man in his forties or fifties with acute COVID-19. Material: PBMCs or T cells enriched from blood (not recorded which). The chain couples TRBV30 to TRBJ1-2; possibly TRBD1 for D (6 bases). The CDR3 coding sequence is TGTGCCTGGAGTGATCACAGGGAGGGCGGCTACACCTTC. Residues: CAWSDHREGGYTF.